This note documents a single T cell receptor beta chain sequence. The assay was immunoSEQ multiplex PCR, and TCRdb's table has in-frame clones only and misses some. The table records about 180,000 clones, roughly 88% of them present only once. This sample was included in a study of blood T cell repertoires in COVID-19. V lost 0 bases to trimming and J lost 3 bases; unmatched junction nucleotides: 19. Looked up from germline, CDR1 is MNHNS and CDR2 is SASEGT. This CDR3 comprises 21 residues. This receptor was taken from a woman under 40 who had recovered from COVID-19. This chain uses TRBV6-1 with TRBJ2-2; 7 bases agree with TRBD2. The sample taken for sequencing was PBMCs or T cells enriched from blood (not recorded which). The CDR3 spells CASSEAKDQRGRSWDTGELFF. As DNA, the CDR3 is TGTGCCAGCAGTGAAGCGAAGGACCAGCGGGGACGATCGTGGGACACCGGGGAGCTGTTTTTT.